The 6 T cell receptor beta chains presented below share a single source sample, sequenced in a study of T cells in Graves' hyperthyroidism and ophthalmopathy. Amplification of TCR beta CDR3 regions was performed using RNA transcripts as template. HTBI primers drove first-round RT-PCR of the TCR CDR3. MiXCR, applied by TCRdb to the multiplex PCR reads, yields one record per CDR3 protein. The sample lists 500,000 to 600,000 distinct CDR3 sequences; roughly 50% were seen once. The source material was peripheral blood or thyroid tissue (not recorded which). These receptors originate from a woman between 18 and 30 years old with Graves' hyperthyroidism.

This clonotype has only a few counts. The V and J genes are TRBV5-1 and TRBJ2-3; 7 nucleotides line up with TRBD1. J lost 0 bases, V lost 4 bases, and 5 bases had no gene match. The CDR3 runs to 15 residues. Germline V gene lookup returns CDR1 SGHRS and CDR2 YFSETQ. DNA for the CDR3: TGCGCCAGCAGCACCCGGGACAGTAGCACAGATACGCAGTATTTT. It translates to CASSTRDSSTDTQYF.

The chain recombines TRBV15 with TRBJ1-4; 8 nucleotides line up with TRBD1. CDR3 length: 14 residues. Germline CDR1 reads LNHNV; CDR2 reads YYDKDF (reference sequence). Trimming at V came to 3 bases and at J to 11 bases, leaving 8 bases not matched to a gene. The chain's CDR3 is CATSSPGQVLKLFF. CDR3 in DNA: TGTGCCACCAGCAGTCCGGGACAGGTTCTGAAACTGTTTTTT. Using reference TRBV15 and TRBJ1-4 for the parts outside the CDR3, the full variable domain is DAMVIQNPRYQVTQFGKPVTLSCSQTLNHNVMYWYQQKSSQAPKLLFHYYDKDFNNEADTPDNFQSRRPNTSFCFLDIRSPGLGDTAMYLCATSSPGQVLKLFFGSGTQLSVL.

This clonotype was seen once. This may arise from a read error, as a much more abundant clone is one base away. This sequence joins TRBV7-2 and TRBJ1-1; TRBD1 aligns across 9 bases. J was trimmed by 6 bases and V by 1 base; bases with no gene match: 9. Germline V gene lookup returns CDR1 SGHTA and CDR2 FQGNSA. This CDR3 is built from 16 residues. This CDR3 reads CASSLVRGQGRAEAFF. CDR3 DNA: TGTGCCAGCAGCTTAGTAAGGGGACAGGGAAGGGCTGAAGCTTTCTTT.

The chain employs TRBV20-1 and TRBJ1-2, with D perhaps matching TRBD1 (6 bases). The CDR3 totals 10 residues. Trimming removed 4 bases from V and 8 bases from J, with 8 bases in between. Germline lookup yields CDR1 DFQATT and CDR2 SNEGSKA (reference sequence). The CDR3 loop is CSAIGQGYTF. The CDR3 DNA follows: TGCAGTGCTATCGGACAGGGCTACACCTTC.

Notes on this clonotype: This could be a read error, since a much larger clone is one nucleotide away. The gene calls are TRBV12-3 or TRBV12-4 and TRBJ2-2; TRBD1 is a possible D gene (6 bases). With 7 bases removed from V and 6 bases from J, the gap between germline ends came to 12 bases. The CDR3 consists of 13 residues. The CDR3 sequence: CASKGTRSGELFF. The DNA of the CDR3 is TGTGCCAGCAAGGGGACAAGGTCCGGGGAGCTGTTTTTT.

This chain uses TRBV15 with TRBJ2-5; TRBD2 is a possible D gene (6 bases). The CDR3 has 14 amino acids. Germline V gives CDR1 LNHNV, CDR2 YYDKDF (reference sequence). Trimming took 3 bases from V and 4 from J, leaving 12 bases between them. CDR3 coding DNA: TGTGCCACCAGCAGCCATTGGAGGGGAGAGACCCAGTACTTC. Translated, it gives CATSSHWRGETQYF.